These T cell receptor beta chains were read from a single sample in a study of T cell responses to AZD1222 COVID-19 vaccine. Profiled with immunoSEQ multiplex PCR; TCRdb holds only in-frame clones, not every one. Here the sample spans around 110,000 clones, approximately 86% being singletons. The sample was peripheral blood, taken on day 0 of AZD1222 vaccination. The receptors shown here come from an adult in good health. The CDR3 runs from the conserved cysteine through the conserved F or W. The D gene is left open where the match is weak. Expanded clones are given a class, and other clones once, few, many or no size at all.

D	size	J	V	length	DNA	CDR3
NA	NA	TRBJ2-3	TRBV18	11	TGTGCCAGCTCCCAAATCGATACGCAGTATTTT	CASSQIDTQYF
NA	NA	TRBJ1-1	TRBV12-3/TRBV12-4	12	TGTGCCAGCAGTCAGAGACCCACTGAAGCTTTCTTT	CASSQRPTEAFF
NA	NA	TRBJ1-4	TRBV12-3/TRBV12-4	12	TGTGCCAGCAGTTCTCAATATGAAAAACTGTTTTTT	CASSSQYEKLFF
TRBD1	few	TRBJ2-7	TRBV5-4	14	TGTGCCAGCAGCGCGGGACAGGGTAGGTACGAGCAGTACTTC	CASSAGQGRYEQYF
TRBD2	NA	TRBJ2-1	TRBV13	15	TGTGCCAGCAGCCCCGGACTAGCGGCCTACAATGAGCAGTTCTTC	CASSPGLAAYNEQFF
TRBD2	NA	TRBJ2-1	TRBV24-1	16	TGTGCCACCAGTGGTTCTAGCGGGGGGCTTGGCGATGAGCAGTTCTTC	CATSGSSGGLGDEQFF
TRBD1	once	TRBJ2-5	TRBV4-3	15	TGCGCCAGCAGCCAAGATACGACAGGGAGAGAGACCCAGTACTTC	CASSQDTTGRETQYF
NA	NA	TRBJ1-2	TRBV7-2	17	TGTGCCAGCAGCCTGAGGGGAGAGGGTAAGAAGAAGTATGGCTACACCTTC	CASSLRGEGKKKYGYTF
NA	NA	TRBJ1-1	TRBV7-9	14	TGTGCCAGCAGCTTAGTAGGGGGAGGCACTGAAGCTTTCTTT	CASSLVGGGTEAFF
NA	NA	TRBJ2-1	TRBV21-1	15	TGTGCCAGCAGTCTAGCGGGGGGGCCCTACAATGAGCAGTTCTTC	CASSLAGGPYNEQFF
TRBD2	once	TRBJ2-1	TRBV29-1	14	TGCAGCGTTGGACTAGCGGGAGGGGTCAATGAGCAGTTCTTC	CSVGLAGGVNEQFF
NA	NA	TRBJ1-6	TRBV7-9	15	TGTGCCAGCAGCTTAGAGCGGGGGTCGAATTCACCCCTCCACTTT	CASSLERGSNSPLHF
TRBD1	NA	TRBJ1-2	TRBV6-5	15	TGTGCCACCCGGACAGGGGCTTCCTCACCCTATGGCTACACCTTC	CATRTGASSPYGYTF
NA	NA	TRBJ2-3	TRBV10-3	13	TGTGCCATCAGTGAGTCTAGGTCAGATACGCAGTATTTT	CAISESRSDTQYF
NA	NA	TRBJ1-2	TRBV4-3	14	TGCGCCAGCAGCCAAGTGGGCCTTAACTATGGCTACACCTTC	CASSQVGLNYGYTF
TRBD2	NA	TRBJ2-7	TRBV4-3	15	TGCGCCAGCAGCCAGGGACTAGCGGGAGAATACGAGCAGTACTTC	CASSQGLAGEYEQYF
NA	NA	TRBJ1-2	TRBV9	14	TGTGCCAGCAGCGTGTACGCTACTGACTATGGCTACACCTTC	CASSVYATDYGYTF
TRBD1	NA	TRBJ1-2	TRBV5-1	17	TGCGCCAGCAGCTTGTCCCCGGGACAGACCTTTAACTATGGCTACACCTTC	CASSLSPGQTFNYGYTF
NA	NA	TRBJ1-1	TRBV6-2/TRBV6-3	12	TGTGCCAGCAGTTATGGGGTTACTGAAGCTTTCTTT	CASSYGVTEAFF
NA	NA	TRBJ1-2	TRBV3-1/TRBV3-2	13	TGTGCCAGCAGCGTGGCAGATAACTATGGCTACACCTTC	CASSVADNYGYTF
NA	once	TRBJ1-1	TRBV19	13	TGTGCCAGTAGTACCCAAGGGCAGGCTGAAGCTTTCTTT	CASSTQGQAEAFF
TRBD1	NA	TRBJ1-4	TRBV6-5	14	TGTGCCAGCAGGCCGACAGGGGTTCAGGAAAAACTGTTTTTT	CASRPTGVQEKLFF
NA	NA	TRBJ1-5	TRBV7-2	15	TGTGCCAGCACCTTAGTGGGGAGCAGCAATCAGCCCCAGCATTTT	CASTLVGSSNQPQHF
TRBD1	NA	TRBJ2-1	TRBV7-2	17	TGTGCCAGCAGCTTCCCCCCGACAGGGAGCTCCTACAATGAGCAGTTCTTC	CASSFPPTGSSYNEQFF
NA	few	TRBJ1-1	TRBV6-4	14	TGTGCCAGCAGTGTAGTATCGGAAAGCACTGAAGCTTTCTTT	CASSVVSESTEAFF
NA	NA	TRBJ2-6	TRBV5-1	16	TGCGCCAGCAGCTCGCGACTGAGCTCTGGGGCCAACGTCCTGACTTTC	CASSSRLSSGANVLTF
TRBD1	few	TRBJ1-2	TRBV7-6	16	TGTGCCAGCAGCTTAAGACAGGGGGTACGAGTAGACGGCTACACCTTC	CASSLRQGVRVDGYTF
TRBD1	many	TRBJ1-1	TRBV7-2	17	TGTGCCAGCAGCTCAGCCTCAGGGGGCAGTTGGGGCACTGAAGCTTTCTTT	CASSSASGGSWGTEAFF
NA	few	TRBJ2-3	TRBV6-2/TRBV6-3	17	TGTGCCAGCAGTTACGAGAGGGGGGGGGCAGACGAAGATACGCAGTATTTT	CASSYERGGADEDTQYF
TRBD1	NA	TRBJ1-2	TRBV11-2	15	TGTGCCAGCAGACAAATTCGGGGACAGGGATCTGGCTACACCTTC	CASRQIRGQGSGYTF
NA	NA	TRBJ1-2	TRBV6-5	14	TGTGCCAGCAGTTACTCGAACACAGCCTATGGCTACACCTTC	CASSYSNTAYGYTF
NA	NA	TRBJ1-6	TRBV13	15	TGTGCCAGCAGCTTACAAGGATTAGTTAATTCACCCCTCCACTTT	CASSLQGLVNSPLHF